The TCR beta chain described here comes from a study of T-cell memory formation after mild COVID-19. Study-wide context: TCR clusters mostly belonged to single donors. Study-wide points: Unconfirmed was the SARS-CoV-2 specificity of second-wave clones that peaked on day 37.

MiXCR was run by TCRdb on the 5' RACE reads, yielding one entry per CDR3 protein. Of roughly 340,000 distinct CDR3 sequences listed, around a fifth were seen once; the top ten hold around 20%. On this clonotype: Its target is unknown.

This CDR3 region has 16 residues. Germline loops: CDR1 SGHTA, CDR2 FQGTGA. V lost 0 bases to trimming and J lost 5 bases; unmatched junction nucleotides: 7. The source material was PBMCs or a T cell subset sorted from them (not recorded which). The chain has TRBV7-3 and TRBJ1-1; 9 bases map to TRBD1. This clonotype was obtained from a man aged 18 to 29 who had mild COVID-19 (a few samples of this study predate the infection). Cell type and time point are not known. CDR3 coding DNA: TGTGCCAGCAGCTTAACGCCTACAGGGGGCAGTACTGAAGCTTTCTTT. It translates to CASSLTPTGGSTEAFF.